This TCR beta chain came from a study of shared clonotypes between healthy human individuals. The data were produced by immunoSEQ multiplex PCR, yet TCRdb's version contains in-frame clones alone and is incomplete. The sample shows millions of clones, less than 95% of them seen only once. V was trimmed by 4 bases and J by 8 bases, leaving 8 bases between them. The CDR3 is 12 residues long. Germline V gene sequence: CDR1 PRHDT, CDR2 FYEKMQ (reference sequence). Notes on this clone: Other DNA sequences in the same sample also yield this CDR3.

Naive CD8 cells lacked CD45RO and underwent positive selection for CCR7, leaving out terminally differentiated effector memory CD45RA+ cells. The sequencing input was naive CD8+ T cells sorted from blood. The gene calls are TRBV13 and TRBJ2-2; D possibly corresponds to TRBD1 (6 bases). This TCR was recovered from a man in his late teens or twenties in good health. The CDR3 here is CASSSGTGELFF. The CDR3, as DNA: TGTGCCAGCAGCTCCGGGACAGGGGAGCTGTTTTTT.